This T cell receptor (beta chain) appears in the sequencing data of a study of control samples from healthy donors and cancer patients. The CDR3 runs 15 residues. Germline trimming cut 3 bases from V and 9 bases from J; bases unmatched to any gene: 10. Germline V gene sequence: CDR1 MGHRA, CDR2 YSYEKL. This clone came up a few times. Using immunoSEQ multiplex PCR, the repertoire was profiled, and TCRdb retains in-frame clones only, with some absent. The sample includes roughly 120,000 clones, 75% to 90% of them seen just once. This TCR derives from a woman between 50 and 59 years old with colorectal cancer. The sample comprised PBMCs. The chain employs TRBV4-1 and TRBJ2-1; TRBD2 agrees at 8 bases. The CDR3: CASSHEGLDYLEQFF. CDR3 coding DNA: TGCGCCAGCAGCCATGAGGGACTAGACTACCTTGAGCAGTTCTTC.